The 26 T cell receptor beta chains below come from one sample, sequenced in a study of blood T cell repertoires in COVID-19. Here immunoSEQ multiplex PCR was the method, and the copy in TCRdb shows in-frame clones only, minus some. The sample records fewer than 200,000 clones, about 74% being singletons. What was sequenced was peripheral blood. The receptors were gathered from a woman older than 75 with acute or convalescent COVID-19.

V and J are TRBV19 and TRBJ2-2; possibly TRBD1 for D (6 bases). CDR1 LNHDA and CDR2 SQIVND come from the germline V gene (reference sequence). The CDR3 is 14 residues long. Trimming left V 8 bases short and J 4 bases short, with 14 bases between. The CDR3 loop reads CASEGQLGTGELFF. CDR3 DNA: TGTGCCAGTGAAGGACAGTTGGGCACCGGGGAGCTGTTTTTT.

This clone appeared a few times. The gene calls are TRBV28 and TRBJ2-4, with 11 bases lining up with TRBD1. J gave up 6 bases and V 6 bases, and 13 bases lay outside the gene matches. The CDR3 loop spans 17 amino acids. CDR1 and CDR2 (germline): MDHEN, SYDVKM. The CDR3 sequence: CASSSGQGVDFLNIQYF. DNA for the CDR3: TGTGCCAGCAGCTCGGGACAGGGGGTCGACTTCTTAAACATTCAGTACTTC.

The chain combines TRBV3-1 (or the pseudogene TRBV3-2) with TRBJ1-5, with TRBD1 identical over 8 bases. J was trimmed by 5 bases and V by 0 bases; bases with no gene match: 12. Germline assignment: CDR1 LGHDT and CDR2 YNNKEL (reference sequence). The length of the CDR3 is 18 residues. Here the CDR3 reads CASSQDPTGAQLDQPQHF. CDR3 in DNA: TGTGCCAGCAGCCAAGACCCGACAGGGGCTCAACTCGATCAGCCCCAGCATTTT.

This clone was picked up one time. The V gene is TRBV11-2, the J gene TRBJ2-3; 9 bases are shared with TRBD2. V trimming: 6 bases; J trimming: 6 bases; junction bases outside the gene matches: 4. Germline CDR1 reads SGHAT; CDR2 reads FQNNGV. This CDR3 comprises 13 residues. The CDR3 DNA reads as TGTGCCAGCAGGACTAGCGGAGGCGATACGCAGTATTTT. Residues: CASRTSGGDTQYF.

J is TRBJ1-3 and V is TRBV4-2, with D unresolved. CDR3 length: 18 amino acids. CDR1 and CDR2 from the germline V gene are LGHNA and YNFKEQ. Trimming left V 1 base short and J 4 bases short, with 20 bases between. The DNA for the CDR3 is TGTGCCAGCAGCCAAGGGGGAGGTGTGGCACCTGGGGGAAACACCATATATTTT. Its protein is CASSQGGGVAPGGNTIYF.

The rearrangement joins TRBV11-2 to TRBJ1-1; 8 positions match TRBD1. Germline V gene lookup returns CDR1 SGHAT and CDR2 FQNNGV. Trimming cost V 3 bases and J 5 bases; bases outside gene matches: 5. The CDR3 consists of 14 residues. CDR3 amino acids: CASSFDRGNTEAFF. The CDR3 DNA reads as TGTGCCAGCAGCTTCGACAGGGGCAATACTGAAGCTTTCTTT.

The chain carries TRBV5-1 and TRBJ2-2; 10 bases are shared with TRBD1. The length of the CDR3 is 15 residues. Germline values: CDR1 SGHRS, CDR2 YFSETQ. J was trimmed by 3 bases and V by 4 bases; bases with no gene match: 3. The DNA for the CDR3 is TGCGCCAGCAGCCCGGGACAGGGGCACACCGGGGAGCTGTTTTTT. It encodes CASSPGQGHTGELFF.

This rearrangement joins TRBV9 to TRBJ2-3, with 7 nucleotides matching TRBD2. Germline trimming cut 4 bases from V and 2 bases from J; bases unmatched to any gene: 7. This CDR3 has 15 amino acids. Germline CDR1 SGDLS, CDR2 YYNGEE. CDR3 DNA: TGTGCCAGCAGCAAGGGCCAGCGGGACACAGATACGCAGTATTTT. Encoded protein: CASSKGQRDTDTQYF.

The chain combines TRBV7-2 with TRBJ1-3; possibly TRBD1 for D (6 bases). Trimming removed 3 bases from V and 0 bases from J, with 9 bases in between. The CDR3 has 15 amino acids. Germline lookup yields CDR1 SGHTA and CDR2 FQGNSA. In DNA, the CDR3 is TGTGCCAGCAGCTTCAGCAGGGGCTCTGGAAACACCATATATTTT. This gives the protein CASSFSRGSGNTIYF.

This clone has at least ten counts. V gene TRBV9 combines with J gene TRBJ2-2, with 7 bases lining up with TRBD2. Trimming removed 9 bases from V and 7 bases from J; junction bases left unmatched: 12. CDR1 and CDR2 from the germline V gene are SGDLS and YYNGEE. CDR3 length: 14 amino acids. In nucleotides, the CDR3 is TGTGCCACCGCCGACGGACTAGATGGCGGGGAGCTGTTTTTT. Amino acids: CATADGLDGGELFF.

Written as DNA, the CDR3 is TGCGCCAGCAGCTTTGGGCGGGAGGGCCAAGGTGAGCAGTTCTTC. Translated, it gives CASSFGREGQGEQFF. The rearrangement uses TRBV5-1 and TRBJ2-1; 9 positions match TRBD2. The CDR3 runs to 15 residues. Per the germline V gene, CDR1 is SGHRS and CDR2 is YFSETQ. Trimming at V came to 2 bases and at J to 9 bases, leaving 9 bases not matched to a gene.

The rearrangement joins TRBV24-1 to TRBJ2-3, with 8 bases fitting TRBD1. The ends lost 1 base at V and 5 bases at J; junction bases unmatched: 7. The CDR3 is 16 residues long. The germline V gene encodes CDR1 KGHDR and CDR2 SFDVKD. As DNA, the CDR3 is TGTGCCACCAGTGATTTAGGAACAGGGGGAATAGATACGCAGTATTTT. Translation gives CATSDLGTGGIDTQYF.

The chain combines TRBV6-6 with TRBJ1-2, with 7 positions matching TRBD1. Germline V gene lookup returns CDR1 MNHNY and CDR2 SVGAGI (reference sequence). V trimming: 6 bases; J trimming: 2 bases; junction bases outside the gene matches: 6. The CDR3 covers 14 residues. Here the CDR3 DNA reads TGTGCCAGCAGGGAGACGGGACAGAACTATGGCTACACCTTC. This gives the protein CASRETGQNYGYTF.

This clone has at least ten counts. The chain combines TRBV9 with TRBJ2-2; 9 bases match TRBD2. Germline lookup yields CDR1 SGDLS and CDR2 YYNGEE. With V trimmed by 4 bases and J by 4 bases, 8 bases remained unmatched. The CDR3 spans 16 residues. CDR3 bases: TGTGCCAGCAGCCCCGTAGCGGGAGATCTCACCGGGGAGCTGTTTTTT. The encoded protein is CASSPVAGDLTGELFF.

The chain's CDR3 is CASSSLVTITDTQYF. Here the CDR3 DNA reads TGTGCCAGCAGTTCGCTAGTTACCATCACAGATACGCAGTATTTT. The V call is TRBV6-2 or TRBV6-3, the J call TRBJ2-3; no definite D call. Germline assignment: CDR1 MNHEY and CDR2 SVGEGT. Deletions cut 4 bases from V and 2 bases from J, with 13 bases between. The CDR3 loop spans 15 amino acids.

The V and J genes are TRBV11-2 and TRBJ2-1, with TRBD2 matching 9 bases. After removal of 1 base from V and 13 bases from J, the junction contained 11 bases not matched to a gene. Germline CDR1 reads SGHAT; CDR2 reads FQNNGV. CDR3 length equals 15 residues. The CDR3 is CASSLGGGSGSLQFF. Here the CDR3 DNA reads TGTGCCAGCAGCTTAGGGGGAGGTAGCGGGAGTCTCCAGTTCTTC. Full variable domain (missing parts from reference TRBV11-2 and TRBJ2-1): EAGVAQSPRYKIIEKRQSVAFWCNPISGHATLYWYQQILGQGPKLLIQFQNNGVVDDSQLPKDRFSAERLKGVDSTLKIQPAKLEDSAVYLCASSLGGGSGSLQFFGPGTRLTVL.

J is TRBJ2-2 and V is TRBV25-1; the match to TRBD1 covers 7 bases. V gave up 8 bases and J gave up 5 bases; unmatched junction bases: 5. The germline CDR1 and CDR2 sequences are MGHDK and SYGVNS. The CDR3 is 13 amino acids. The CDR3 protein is CASRTGETGELFF. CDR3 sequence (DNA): TGTGCCAGCCGTACAGGGGAAACCGGGGAGCTGTTTTTT.

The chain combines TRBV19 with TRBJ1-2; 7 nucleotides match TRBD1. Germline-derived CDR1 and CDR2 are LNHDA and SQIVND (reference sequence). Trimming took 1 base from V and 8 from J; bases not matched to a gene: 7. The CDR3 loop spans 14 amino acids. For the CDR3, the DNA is TGTGCCAGTAGTATAGCCGGGACAGCTCAAGGCTACACCTTC. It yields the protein CASSIAGTAQGYTF.

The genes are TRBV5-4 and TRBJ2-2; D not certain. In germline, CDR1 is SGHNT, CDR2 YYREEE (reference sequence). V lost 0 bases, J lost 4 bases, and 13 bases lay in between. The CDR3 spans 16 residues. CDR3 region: CASSLDGGRGTGELFF. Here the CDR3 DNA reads TGTGCCAGCAGCTTGGACGGCGGCAGAGGCACCGGGGAGCTGTTTTTT.

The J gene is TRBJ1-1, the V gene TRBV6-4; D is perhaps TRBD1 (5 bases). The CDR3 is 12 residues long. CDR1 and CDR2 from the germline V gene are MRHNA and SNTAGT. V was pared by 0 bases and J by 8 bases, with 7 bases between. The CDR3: CASSDSWGEAFF. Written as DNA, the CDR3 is TGTGCCAGCAGTGACTCTTGGGGCGAAGCTTTCTTT.

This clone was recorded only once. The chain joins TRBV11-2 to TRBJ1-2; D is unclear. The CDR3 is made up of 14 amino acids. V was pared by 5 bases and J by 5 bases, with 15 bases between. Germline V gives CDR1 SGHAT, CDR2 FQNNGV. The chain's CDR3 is CASSPAYGSYGYTF. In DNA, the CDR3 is TGTGCCAGCAGCCCAGCTTATGGGAGTTATGGCTACACCTTC.

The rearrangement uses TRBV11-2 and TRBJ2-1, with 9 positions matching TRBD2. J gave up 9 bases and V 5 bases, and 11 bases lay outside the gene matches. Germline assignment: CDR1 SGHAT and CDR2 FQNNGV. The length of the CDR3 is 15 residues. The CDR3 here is CASSPTGGAGGEQFF. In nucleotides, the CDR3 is TGTGCCAGCAGCCCCACGGGTGGAGCGGGAGGTGAGCAGTTCTTC.

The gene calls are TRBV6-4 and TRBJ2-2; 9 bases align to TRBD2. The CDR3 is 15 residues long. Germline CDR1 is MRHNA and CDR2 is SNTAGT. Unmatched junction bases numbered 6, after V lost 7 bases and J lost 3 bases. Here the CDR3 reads CASTEVAGDTGELFF. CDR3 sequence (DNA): TGTGCCAGCACTGAAGTAGCGGGAGACACCGGGGAGCTGTTTTTT.

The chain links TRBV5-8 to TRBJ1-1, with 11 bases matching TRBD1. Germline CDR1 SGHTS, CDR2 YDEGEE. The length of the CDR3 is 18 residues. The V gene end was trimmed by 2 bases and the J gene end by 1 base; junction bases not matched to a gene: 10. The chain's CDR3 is CASSFLPPGQGGNTEAFF. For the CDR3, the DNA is TGTGCCAGCAGCTTCCTCCCGCCGGGACAGGGGGGGAACACTGAAGCTTTCTTT.

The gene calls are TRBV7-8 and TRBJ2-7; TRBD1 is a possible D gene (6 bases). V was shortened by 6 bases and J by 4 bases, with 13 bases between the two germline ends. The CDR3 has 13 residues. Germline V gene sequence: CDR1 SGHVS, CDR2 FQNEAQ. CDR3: CASRGTWRYEQYF. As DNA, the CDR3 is TGTGCCAGCAGGGGGACATGGCGGTACGAGCAGTACTTC.

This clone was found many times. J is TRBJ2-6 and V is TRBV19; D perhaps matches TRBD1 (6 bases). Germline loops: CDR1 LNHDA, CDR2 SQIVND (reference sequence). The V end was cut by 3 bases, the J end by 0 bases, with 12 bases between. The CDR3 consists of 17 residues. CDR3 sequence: CASSMDSHHSGANVLTF. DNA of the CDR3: TGTGCCAGTAGTATGGACAGCCATCACTCTGGGGCCAACGTCCTGACTTTC.